This TCR beta chain comes out of a study of spatial heterogeneity in lung cancer. Study details: For the average unique TCR and UMI combination, more than ten occurrences appeared in raw reads.

The sample's time point: sample taken at primary tumor resection. In each case, whole RNA from tumor, nontumor lung or frozen PBMC was sequenced unsorted. The table lists this clonotype with a few counts. Germline CDR1 reads SGHRS; CDR2 reads YFSETQ. The J segment lost 4 bases and the V segment lost 0 bases, leaving 9 bases of the junction unmatched. The CDR3 contains 16 residues. TCRdb re-called the 5' RACE reads through MiXCR, storing one row per CDR3 protein. Among tens of thousands of distinct CDR3 sequences, around 12% were seen once, and the ten largest hold approximately 39%. V is TRBV5-1 and J is TRBJ2-5, with TRBD1 identical over 7 bases. Material: PBMCs, obtained at surgery. This clonotype was sampled from a male donor with early-stage non-small cell lung cancer. The CDR3 coding sequence is TGCGCCAGCAGCTTGGTCGGGACAGATAGAGGAGAGACCCAGTACTTC. It codes for CASSLVGTDRGETQYF.